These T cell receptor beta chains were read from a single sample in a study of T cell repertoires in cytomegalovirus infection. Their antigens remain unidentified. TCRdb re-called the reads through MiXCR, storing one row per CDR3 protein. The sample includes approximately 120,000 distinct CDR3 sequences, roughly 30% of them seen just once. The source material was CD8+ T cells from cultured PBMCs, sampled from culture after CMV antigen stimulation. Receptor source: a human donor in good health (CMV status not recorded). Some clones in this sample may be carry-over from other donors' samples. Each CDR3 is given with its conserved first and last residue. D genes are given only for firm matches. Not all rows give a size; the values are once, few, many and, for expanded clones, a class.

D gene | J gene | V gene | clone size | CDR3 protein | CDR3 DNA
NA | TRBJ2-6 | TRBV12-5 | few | CASGLATVLSFAGANVLTF | TGTGCTAGTGGTTTGGCGACGGTTTTATCCTTCGCTGGGGCCAACGTCCTGACTTTC
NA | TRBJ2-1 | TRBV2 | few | CASSEWGPGYNEQFF | TGTGCCAGCAGTGAATGGGGGCCGGGATACAATGAGCAGTTCTTC
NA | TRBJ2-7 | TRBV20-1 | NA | CSARDVDGQTEQYF | TGCAGTGCTAGAGATGTGGACGGACAAACCGAGCAGTACTTC
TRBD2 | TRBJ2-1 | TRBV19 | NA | CASSKYSGGPINEQFF | TGTGCCAGTAGCAAATATAGCGGGGGGCCAATCAATGAGCAGTTCTTC
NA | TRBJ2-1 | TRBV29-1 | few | CSGRGGVGAVNEQFF | TGCAGCGGGAGGGGGGGTGTGGGGGCTGTTAATGAGCAGTTCTTC
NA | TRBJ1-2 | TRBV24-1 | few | CATSGPLDYGYTF | TGTGCCACCAGTGGTCCGCTTGACTATGGCTACACCTTC
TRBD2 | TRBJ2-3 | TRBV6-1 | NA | CASSDRTSGGPADTQYF | TGTGCCAGCAGTGACCGCACTAGCGGGGGGCCGGCAGATACGCAGTATTTT
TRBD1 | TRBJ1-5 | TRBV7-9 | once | CVSRSGTGSNQPQHF | TGTGTCAGCAGATCCGGGACAGGGAGCAATCAGCCCCAGCATTTT
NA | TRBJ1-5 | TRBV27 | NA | CASSLSQRNQPQHF | TGTGCCAGCAGTTTAAGTCAGAGGAATCAGCCCCAGCATTTT
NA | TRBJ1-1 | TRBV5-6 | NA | CASSLAGQLNTEAFF | TGTGCCAGCAGCTTGGCCGGACAGTTGAACACTGAAGCTTTCTTT
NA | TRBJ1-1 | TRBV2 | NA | CASSDSGTPGTEAFF | TGTGCCAGCAGTGACTCCGGGACCCCGGGGACTGAAGCTTTCTTT
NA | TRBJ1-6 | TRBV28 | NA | CASSLAPGGGDSPLHF | TGTGCCAGCAGTTTGGCCCCTGGGGGCGGTGATTCACCCCTCCACTTT
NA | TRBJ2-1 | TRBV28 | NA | CASSPAPSRPNEQFF | TGTGCCAGCAGCCCGGCCCCGTCCAGGCCCAATGAGCAGTTCTTC
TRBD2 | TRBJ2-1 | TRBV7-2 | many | CASSPIGAGSGEQFF | TGTGCCAGCAGCCCAATAGGAGCGGGGTCGGGTGAGCAGTTCTTC
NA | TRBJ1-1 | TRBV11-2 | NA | CAARQENTEAFF | TGTGCCGCCCGACAGGAGAACACTGAAGCTTTCTTT
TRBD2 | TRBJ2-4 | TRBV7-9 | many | CASSSVAGGDIQYF | TGTGCCAGCAGCTCCGTAGCGGGGGGGGACATTCAGTACTTC
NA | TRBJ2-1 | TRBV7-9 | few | CASSQRQFNEQFF | TGTGCCAGCAGCCAACGACAGTTCAATGAGCAGTTCTTC
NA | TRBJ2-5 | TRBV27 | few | CASRPWTQETQYF | TGTGCCAGCAGGCCCTGGACCCAAGAGACCCAGTACTTC
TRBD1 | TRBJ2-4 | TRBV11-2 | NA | CASSLGTGVNIQYF | TGTGCCAGCAGCTTAGGGACAGGTGTAAACATTCAGTACTTC
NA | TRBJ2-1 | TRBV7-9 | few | CASSLVGHRTSDEQFF | TGTGCCAGCAGCTTAGTGGGACATCGAACCTCAGATGAGCAGTTCTTC
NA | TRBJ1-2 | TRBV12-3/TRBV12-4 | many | CASTFWPSTEYGYTF | TGTGCCAGCACCTTTTGGCCCTCGACGGAGTATGGCTACACCTTC
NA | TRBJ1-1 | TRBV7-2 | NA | CASSPMGPGETEAFF | TGTGCCAGCAGCCCCATGGGTCCCGGGGAGACTGAAGCTTTCTTT
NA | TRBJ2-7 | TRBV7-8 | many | CASSFTHVTAYEQYF | TGTGCCAGCAGCTTTACCCATGTTACCGCCTACGAGCAGTACTTC
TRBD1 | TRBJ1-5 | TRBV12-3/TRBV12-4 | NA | CASSFGTGYEKHQPQHF | TGTGCCAGCAGTTTCGGGACAGGGTATGAGAAGCATCAGCCCCAGCATTTT
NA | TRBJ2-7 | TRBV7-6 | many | CASSLESGRGYEQYF | TGTGCCAGCAGCTTAGAATCGGGCAGGGGCTACGAGCAGTACTTC
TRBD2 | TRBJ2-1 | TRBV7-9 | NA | CASSEAGGEQFF | TGTGCCAGCAGCGAGGCGGGGGGTGAGCAGTTCTTC
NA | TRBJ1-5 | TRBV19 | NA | CASRFGTLSNQPQHF | TGTGCCAGTAGGTTTGGCACCCTCTCCAATCAGCCCCAGCATTTT
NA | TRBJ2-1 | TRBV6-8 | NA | CASSPFGASHEQFF | TGTGCCAGCAGCCCCTTCGGGGCCAGCCATGAGCAGTTCTTC
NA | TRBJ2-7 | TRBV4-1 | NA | CASSPSGAGRIYEQYF | TGCGCCAGCAGCCCCTCGGGCGCAGGCAGGATCTACGAGCAGTACTTC